This T cell receptor beta chain was retrieved from a study of T cells in Graves' hyperthyroidism and ophthalmopathy. TCR beta CDR3 regions were amplified from RNA transcripts. The HTBI primer set was used in a first-round RT-PCR of the TCR CDR3. TCRdb re-derived calls from the multiplex PCR reads in MiXCR, one entry per CDR3 protein. The sample shows hundreds of thousands of distinct CDR3 sequences, more than 15% of them seen only once. This CDR3 is built from 15 residues. With V trimmed by 4 bases and J by 6 bases, 7 bases remained unmatched. Germline V lookup: CDR1 SGHVS, CDR2 FQNEAQ. This clonotype was seen only a few times.

Sequenced sample: blood. The chain recombines TRBV7-8 with TRBJ1-5, with 9 bases aligning to TRBD1. The receptor was derived from a woman under 30 with Graves' hyperthyroidism. CDR3 sequence (DNA): TGTGCCAGCAGCTCGCTCCGGGACAGGGCTCAGCCCCAGCATTTT. This translates into CASSSLRDRAQPQHF. Variable domain in full (rest from reference TRBV7-8 and TRBJ1-5): GAGVSQSPRYKVAKRGQDVALRCDPISGHVSLFWYQQALGQGPEFLTYFQNEAQLDKSGLPSDRFFAERPEGSVSTLKIQRTQQEDSAVYLCASSSLRDRAQPQHFGDGTRLSIL.